This TCR beta chain stems from a study of blood T cell repertoires in COVID-19. Study overall: The samples span acute and convalescent COVID-19 from the United States, Italy and Spain. T cells, B-cell-depleted T cells, or PBMCs provided the cDNA or gDNA that served as material.

The CDR3 runs 12 residues. Trimming at V came to 7 bases and at J to 6 bases, leaving 2 bases not matched to a gene. Per germline, CDR1 LGHDT and CDR2 YNNKEL (reference sequence). Authors' methods: Nucleated cell number was recorded as an estimate derived from reference gene primer amplification. Generated by immunoSEQ multiplex PCR, the TCRdb table keeps only in-frame clones and is missing some. V and J calls and clone size come straight from that table; D and trimming were deduced from the DNA. The sample has 90,000 to 100,000 clones; 80% to 85% are singletons. Sample: peripheral blood. V usage is TRBV3-1 (or the pseudogene TRBV3-2) and J usage is TRBJ2-2, with 7 bases aligning to TRBD2. This TCR derives from a man aged 55 to 70 with acute or convalescent COVID-19. Here the CDR3 reads CASTREAGELFF. The CDR3 DNA reads as TGTGCCAGCACCCGGGAGGCCGGGGAGCTGTTTTTT.